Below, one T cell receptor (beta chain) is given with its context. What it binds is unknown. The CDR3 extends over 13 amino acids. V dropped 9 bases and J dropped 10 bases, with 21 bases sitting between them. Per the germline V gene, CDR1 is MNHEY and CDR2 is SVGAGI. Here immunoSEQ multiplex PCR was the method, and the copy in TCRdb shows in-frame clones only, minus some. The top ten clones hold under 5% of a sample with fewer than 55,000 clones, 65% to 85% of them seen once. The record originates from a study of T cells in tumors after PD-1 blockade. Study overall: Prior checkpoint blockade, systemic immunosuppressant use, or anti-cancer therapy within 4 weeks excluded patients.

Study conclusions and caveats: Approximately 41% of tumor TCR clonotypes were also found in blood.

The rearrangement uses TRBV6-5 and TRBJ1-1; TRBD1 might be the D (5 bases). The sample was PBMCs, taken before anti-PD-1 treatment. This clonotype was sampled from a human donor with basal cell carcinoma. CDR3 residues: CASYLPSGRGAFF. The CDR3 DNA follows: TGTGCCAGTTACCTTCCCTCAGGGAGGGGAGCTTTCTTT.